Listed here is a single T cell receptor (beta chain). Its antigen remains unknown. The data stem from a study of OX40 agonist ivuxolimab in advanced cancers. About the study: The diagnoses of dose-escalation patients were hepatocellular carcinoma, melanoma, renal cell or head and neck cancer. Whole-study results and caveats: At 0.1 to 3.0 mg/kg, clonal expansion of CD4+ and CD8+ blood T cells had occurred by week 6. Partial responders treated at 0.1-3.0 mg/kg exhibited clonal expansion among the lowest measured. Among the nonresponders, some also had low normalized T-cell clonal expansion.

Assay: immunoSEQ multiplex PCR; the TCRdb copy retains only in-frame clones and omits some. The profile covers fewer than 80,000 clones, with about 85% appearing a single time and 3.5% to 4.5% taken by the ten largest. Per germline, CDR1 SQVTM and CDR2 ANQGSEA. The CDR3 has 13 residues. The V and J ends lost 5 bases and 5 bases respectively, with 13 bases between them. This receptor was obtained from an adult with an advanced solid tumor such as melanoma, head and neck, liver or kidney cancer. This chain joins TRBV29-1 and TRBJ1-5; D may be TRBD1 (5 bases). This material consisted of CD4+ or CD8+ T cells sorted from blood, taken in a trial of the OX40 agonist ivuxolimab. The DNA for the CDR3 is TGCAGCGTTTCGCAGGGAGGGGATCAGCCCCAGCATTTT. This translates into CSVSQGGDQPQHF.